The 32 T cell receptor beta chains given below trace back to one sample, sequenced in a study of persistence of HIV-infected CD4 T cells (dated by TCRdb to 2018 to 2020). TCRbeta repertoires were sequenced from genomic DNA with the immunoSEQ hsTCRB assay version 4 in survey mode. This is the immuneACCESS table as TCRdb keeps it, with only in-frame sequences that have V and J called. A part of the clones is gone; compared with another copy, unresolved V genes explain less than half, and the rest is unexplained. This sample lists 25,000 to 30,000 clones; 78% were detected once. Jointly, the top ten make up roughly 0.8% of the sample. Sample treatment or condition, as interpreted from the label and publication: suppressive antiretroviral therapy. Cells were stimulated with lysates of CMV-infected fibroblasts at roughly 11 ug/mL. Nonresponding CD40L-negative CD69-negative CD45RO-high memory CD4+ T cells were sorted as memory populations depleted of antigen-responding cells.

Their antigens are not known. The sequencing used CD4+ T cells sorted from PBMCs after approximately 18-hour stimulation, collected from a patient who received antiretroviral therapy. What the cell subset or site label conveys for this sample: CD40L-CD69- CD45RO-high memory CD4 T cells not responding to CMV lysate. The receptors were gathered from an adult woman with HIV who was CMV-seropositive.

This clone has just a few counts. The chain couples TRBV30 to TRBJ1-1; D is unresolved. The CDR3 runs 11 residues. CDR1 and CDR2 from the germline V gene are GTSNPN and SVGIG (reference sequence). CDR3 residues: CLGTKNTEAFF. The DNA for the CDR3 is TGTCTGGGCACAAAGAACACTGAAGCTTTCTTT.

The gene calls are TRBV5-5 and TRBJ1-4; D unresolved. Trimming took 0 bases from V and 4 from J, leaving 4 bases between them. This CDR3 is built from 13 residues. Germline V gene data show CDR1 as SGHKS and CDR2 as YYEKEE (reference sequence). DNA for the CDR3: TGTGCCAGCAGCTTGGACAGTAATGAAAAACTGTTTTTT. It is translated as CASSLDSNEKLFF.

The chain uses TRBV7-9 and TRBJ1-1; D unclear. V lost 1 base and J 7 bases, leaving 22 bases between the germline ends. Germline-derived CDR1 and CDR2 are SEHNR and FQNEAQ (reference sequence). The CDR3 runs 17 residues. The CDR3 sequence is CASSLGHGLKSPDEAFF. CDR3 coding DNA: TGTGCCAGCAGCTTAGGTCACGGTTTAAAAAGCCCAGATGAAGCTTTCTTT.

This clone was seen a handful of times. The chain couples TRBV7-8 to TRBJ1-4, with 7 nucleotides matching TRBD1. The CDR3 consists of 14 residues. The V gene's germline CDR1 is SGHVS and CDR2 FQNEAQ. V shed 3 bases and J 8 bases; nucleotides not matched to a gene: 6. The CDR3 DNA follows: TGTGCCAGCAGCTTGCACAGGGGAATGGAAAAACTGTTTTTT. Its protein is CASSLHRGMEKLFF.

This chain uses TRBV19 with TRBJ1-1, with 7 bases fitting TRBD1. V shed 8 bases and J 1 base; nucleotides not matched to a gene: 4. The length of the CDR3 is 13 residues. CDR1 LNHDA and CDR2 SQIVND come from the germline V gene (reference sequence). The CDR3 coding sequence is TGTGCCAGTGAGACAGGGAGGAACACTGAAGCTTTCTTT. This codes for CASETGRNTEAFF. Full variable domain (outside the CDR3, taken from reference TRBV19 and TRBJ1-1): DGGITQSPKYLFRKEGQNVTLSCEQNLNHDAMYWYRQDPGQGLRLIYYSQIVNDFQKGDIAEGYSVSREKKESFPLTVTSAQKNPTAFYLCASETGRNTEAFFGQGTRLTVV.

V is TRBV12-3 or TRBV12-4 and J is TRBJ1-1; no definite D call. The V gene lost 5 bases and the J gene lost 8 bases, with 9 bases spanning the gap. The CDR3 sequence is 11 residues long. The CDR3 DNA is TGTGCCAGCAGTCTAAGAGAGGAAGCTTTCTTT. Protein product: CASSLREEAFF.

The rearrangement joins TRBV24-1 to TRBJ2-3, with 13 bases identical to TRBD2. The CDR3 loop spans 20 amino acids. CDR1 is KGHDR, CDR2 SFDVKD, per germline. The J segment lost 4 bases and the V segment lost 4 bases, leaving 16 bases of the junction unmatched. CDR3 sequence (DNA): TGTGCCACCAGTGACCTTGGACTAGCGGGGGCCCTGGGTAGGGCAGATACGCAGTATTTT. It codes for CATSDLGLAGALGRADTQYF.

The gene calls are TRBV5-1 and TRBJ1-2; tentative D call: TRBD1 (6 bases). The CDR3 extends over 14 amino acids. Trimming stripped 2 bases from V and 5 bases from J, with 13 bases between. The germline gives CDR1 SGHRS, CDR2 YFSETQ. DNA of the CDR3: TGCGCCAGCAGCTTCCAGACAGGAAGATATGGCTACACCTTC. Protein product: CASSFQTGRYGYTF.

The CDR3 DNA follows: TGTGCCAGCAGCGCGTCGGGGACTCCCTCATACCAGTACTTC. It encodes CASSASGTPSYQYF. The chain carries TRBV9 and TRBJ2-5; perhaps TRBD2 as D (6 bases). With 3 bases removed from V and 10 bases from J, the gap between germline ends came to 19 bases. Germline values: CDR1 SGDLS, CDR2 YYNGEE. This CDR3 has 14 residues.

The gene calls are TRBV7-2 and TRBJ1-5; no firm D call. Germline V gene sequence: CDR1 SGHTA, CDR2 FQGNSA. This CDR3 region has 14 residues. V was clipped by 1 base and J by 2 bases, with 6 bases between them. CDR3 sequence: CASSLGSGNQPQHF. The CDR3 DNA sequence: TGTGCCAGCAGCTTAGGGAGTGGCAATCAGCCCCAGCATTTT.

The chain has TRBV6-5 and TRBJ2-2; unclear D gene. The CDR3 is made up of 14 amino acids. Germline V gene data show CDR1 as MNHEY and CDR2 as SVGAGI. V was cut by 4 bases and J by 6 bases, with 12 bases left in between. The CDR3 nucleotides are TGTGCCAGCAGTTCGACCCGGATGGCCGGGGAGCTGTTTTTT. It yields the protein CASSSTRMAGELFF.

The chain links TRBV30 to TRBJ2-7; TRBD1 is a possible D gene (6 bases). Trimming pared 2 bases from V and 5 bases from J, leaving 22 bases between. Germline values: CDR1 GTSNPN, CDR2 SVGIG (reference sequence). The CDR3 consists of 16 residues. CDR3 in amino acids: CAWSHPRQGKEDEQYF. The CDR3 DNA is TGTGCCTGGAGTCACCCCCGGCAGGGGAAGGAAGACGAGCAGTACTTC. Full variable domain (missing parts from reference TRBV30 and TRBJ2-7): SQTIHQWPATLVQPVGSPLSLECTVEGTSNPNLYWYRQAAGRGLQLLFYSVGIGQISSEVPQNLSASRPQDRQFILSSKKLLLSDSGFYLCAWSHPRQGKEDEQYFGPGTRLTVT.

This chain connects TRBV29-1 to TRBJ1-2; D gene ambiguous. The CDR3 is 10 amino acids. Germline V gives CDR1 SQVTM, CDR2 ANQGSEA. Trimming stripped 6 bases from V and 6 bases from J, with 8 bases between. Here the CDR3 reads CSVYEDGYTF. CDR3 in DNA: TGCAGCGTCTACGAGGATGGCTACACCTTC.

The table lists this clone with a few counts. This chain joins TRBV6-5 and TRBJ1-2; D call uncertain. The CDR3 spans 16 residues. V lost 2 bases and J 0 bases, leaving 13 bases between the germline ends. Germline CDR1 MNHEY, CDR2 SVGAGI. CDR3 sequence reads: CASSYGLGSSNYGYTF. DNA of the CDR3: TGTGCCAGCAGTTACGGGTTGGGCAGCTCTAACTATGGCTACACCTTC.

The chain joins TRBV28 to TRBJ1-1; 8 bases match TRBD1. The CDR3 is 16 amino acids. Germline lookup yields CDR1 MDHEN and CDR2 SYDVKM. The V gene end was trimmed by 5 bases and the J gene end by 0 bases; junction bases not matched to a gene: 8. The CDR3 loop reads CASSSIGQGLNTEAFF. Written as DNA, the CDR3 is TGTGCCAGCAGTAGTATAGGACAGGGATTGAACACTGAAGCTTTCTTT.

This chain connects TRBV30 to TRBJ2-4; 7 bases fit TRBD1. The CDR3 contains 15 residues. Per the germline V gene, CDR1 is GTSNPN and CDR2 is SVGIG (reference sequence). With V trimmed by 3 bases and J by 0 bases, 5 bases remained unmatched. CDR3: CAWRDRELAKNIQYF. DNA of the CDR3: TGTGCCTGGAGAGACAGGGAACTAGCCAAAAACATTCAGTACTTC.

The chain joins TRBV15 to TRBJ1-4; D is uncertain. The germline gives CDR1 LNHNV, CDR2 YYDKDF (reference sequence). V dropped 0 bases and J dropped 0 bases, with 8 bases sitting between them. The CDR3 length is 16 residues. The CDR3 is CATSRDYLATNEKLFF. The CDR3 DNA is TGTGCCACCAGCAGAGATTACCTAGCAACTAATGAAAAACTGTTTTTT. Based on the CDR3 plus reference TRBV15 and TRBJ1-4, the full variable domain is DAMVIQNPRYQVTQFGKPVTLSCSQTLNHNVMYWYQQKSSQAPKLLFHYYDKDFNNEADTPDNFQSRRPNTSFCFLDIRSPGLGDTAMYLCATSRDYLATNEKLFFGSGTQLSVL.

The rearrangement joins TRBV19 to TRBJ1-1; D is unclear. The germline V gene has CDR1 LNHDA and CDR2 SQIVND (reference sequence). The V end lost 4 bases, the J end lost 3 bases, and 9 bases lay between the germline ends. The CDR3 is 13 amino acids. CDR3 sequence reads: CASSTKADTEAFF. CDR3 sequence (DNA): TGTGCCAGTAGTACAAAGGCGGACACTGAAGCTTTCTTT. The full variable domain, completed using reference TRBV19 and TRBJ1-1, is DGGITQSPKYLFRKEGQNVTLSCEQNLNHDAMYWYRQDPGQGLRLIYYSQIVNDFQKGDIAEGYSVSREKKESFPLTVTSAQKNPTAFYLCASSTKADTEAFFGQGTRLTVV.

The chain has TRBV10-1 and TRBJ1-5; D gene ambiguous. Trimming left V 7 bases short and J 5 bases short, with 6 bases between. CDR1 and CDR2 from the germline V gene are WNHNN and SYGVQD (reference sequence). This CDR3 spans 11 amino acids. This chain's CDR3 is CASTEHQPQHF. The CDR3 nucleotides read TGCGCCAGCACCGAGCATCAGCCCCAGCATTTT.

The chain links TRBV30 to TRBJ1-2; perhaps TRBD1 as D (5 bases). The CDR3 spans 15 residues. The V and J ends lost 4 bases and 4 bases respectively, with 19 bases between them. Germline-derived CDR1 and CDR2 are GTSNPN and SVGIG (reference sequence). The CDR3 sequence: CAWKVGGSAGYGYTF. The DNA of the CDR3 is TGTGCCTGGAAGGTCGGGGGATCCGCGGGCTATGGCTACACCTTC.

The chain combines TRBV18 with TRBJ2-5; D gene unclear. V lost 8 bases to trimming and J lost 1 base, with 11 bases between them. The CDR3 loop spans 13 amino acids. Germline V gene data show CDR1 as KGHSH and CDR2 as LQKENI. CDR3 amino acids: CASQALAQETQYF. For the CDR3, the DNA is TGTGCCAGCCAGGCACTGGCCCAAGAGACCCAGTACTTC.

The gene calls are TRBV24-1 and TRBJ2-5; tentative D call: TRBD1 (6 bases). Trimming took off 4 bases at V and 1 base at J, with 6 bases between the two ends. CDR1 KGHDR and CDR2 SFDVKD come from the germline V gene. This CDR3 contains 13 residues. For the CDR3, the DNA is TGTGCCACCAGTGAACAGGGCCAAGAGACCCAGTACTTC. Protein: CATSEQGQETQYF.

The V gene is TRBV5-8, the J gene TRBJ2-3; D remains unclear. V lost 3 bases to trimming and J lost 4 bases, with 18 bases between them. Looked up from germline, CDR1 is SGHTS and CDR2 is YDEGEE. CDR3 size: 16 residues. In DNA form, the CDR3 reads TGTGCCAGCAGCTCCGGAGTTTCAGATGGGGCAGATACGCAGTATTTT. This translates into CASSSGVSDGADTQYF.

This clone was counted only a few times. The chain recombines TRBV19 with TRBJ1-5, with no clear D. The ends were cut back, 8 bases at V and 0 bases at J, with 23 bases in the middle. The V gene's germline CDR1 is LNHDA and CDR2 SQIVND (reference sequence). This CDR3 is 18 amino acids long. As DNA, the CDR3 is TGTGCCAGTCGGGGAATTGCGGACTGGGGTTATAGCAATCAGCCCCAGCATTTT. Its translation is CASRGIADWGYSNQPQHF. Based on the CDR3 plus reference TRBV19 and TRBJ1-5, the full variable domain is DGGITQSPKYLFRKEGQNVTLSCEQNLNHDAMYWYRQDPGQGLRLIYYSQIVNDFQKGDIAEGYSVSREKKESFPLTVTSAQKNPTAFYLCASRGIADWGYSNQPQHFGDGTRLSIL.

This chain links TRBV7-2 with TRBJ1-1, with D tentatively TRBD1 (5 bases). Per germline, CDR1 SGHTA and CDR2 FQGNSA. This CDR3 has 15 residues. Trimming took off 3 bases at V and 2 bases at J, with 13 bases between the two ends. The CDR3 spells CASSFDTGGNTEAFF. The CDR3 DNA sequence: TGTGCCAGCAGCTTTGACACCGGGGGAAACACTGAAGCTTTCTTT.

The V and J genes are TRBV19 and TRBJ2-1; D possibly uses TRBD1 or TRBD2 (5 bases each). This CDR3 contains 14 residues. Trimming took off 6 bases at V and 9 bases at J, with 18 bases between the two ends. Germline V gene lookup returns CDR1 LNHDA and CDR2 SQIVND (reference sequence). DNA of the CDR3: TGTGCCAGTAGACCACCGGGACCGAGTCGTGAGCAGTTCTTC. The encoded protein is CASRPPGPSREQFF. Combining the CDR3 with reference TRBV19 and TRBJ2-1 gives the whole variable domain DGGITQSPKYLFRKEGQNVTLSCEQNLNHDAMYWYRQDPGQGLRLIYYSQIVNDFQKGDIAEGYSVSREKKESFPLTVTSAQKNPTAFYLCASRPPGPSREQFFGPGTRLTVL.

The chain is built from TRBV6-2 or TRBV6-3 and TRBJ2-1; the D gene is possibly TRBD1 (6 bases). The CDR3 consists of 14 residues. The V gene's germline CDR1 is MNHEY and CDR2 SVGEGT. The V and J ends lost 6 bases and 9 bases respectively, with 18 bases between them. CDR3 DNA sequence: TGTGCCAGCAGCCTAAAAACAGGGATCGGTGAGCAGTTCTTC. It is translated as CASSLKTGIGEQFF.

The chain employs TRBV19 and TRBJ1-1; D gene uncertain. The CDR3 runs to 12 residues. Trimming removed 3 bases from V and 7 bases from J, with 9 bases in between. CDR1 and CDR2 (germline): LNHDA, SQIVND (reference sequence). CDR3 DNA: TGTGCCAGTAGTATGATTGGCAGTGAAGCTTTCTTT. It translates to CASSMIGSEAFF.

The CDR3 here is CASSYNGGRNEKLFF. The CDR3 DNA reads TGTGCCAGCAGTTACAACGGTGGACGGAATGAAAAACTGTTTTTT. This chain uses TRBV6-5 with TRBJ1-4; D ambiguous. The CDR3 loop spans 15 amino acids. Germline lookup yields CDR1 MNHEY and CDR2 SVGAGI. Trimming shortened V by 2 bases and J by 5 bases, and 12 bases separated the two germline ends.

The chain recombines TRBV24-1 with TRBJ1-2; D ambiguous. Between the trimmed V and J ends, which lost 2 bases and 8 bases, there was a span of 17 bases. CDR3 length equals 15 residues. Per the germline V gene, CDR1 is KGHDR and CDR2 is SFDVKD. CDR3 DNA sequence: TGTGCCACCAGTGATTCGAGACCTCTAGCGGGGGGCTACACCTTC. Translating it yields CATSDSRPLAGGYTF.

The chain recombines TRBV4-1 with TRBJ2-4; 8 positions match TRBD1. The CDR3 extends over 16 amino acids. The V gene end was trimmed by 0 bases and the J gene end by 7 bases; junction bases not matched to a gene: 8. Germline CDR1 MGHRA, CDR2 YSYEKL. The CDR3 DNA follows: TGCGCCAGCAGCCAAGATCTTGACAGGGGAGTGAACATTCAGTACTTC. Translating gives CASSQDLDRGVNIQYF.

CDR3 residues: CASSSGWRSSNQPQHF. Here the CDR3 DNA reads TGTGCCAGCAGCTCCGGGTGGAGGAGTAGCAATCAGCCCCAGCATTTT. This chain uses TRBV7-2 with TRBJ1-5; D remains unclear. Trimming cost V 4 bases and J 0 bases, with 13 bases left between them. From germline, CDR1 is SGHTA and CDR2 FQGNSA. This CDR3 contains 16 residues.